These 11 T cell receptor beta chains share one sample of origin, sequenced in a study of shared T cell receptors in the human thymus. Profiling relied on immunoSEQ multiplex PCR, and the TCRdb table lists in-frame clones only, not all of them. Among 650,000 to 950,000 clones, roughly 88% were seen once, and the ten largest hold about 0.0098%. The sample also formed part of further work on human thymus T cells.

The source material was thymocytes. These receptor sequences come from a girl less than two years old with a congenital heart defect.

This clone occurred a few times. The chain recombines TRBV6-1 with TRBJ1-1; D gene uncertain. The CDR3 runs 13 residues. Trimming took off 1 base at V and 4 bases at J, with 7 bases between the two ends. Germline V gene sequence: CDR1 MNHNS, CDR2 SASEGT. The CDR3 reads CASSEGPSTEAFF. CDR3 bases: TGTGCCAGCAGTGAAGGTCCGAGCACTGAAGCTTTCTTT.

This clone appeared a few times. The V gene is TRBV19, the J gene TRBJ2-7, with 9 bases that match TRBD1. This CDR3 is 17 amino acids long. V shed 1 base and J 2 bases; nucleotides not matched to a gene: 9. Germline-derived CDR1 and CDR2 are LNHDA and SQIVND (reference sequence). The CDR3 DNA follows: TGTGCCAGTAGTATAGGCCAAAGGACAGGGGCCCCCTACGAGCAGTACTTC. This translates into CASSIGQRTGAPYEQYF.

DNA for the CDR3: TGTGCCAGCAGCGCACCACAGGTACTGAACACTGAAGCTTTCTTT. The encoded protein is CASSAPQVLNTEAFF. The genes are TRBV7-9 and TRBJ1-1; perhaps TRBD1 as D (5 bases). With 5 bases removed from V and 0 bases from J, the gap between germline ends came to 13 bases. Germline V CDR1 and CDR2: SEHNR, FQNEAQ (reference sequence). The CDR3 covers 15 residues.

This chain joins TRBV11-2 and TRBJ1-1; 8 bases line up with TRBD1. CDR3 length: 17 residues. Germline V gives CDR1 SGHAT, CDR2 FQNNGV. J was trimmed by 5 bases and V by 5 bases; bases with no gene match: 16. The CDR3 bases are TGTGCCAGCAGCGCCCGCCCGGACAGGGTCATGGGGACTGAAGCTTTCTTT. The encoded protein is CASSARPDRVMGTEAFF.

The V and J genes are TRBV10-3 and TRBJ1-2, with a weak D call TRBD1 (5 bases). CDR3 length: 12 residues. From germline, CDR1 is ENHRY and CDR2 SYGVKD. V lost 8 bases and J 2 bases, leaving 9 bases between the germline ends. The CDR3 loop reads CAILRGNYGYTF. CDR3 sequence (DNA): TGTGCCATCCTACGGGGGAACTATGGCTACACCTTC.

The V gene is TRBV6-1, the J gene TRBJ1-2; 7 nucleotides align to TRBD1. CDR1 and CDR2 from the germline V gene are MNHNS and SASEGT. V gave up 2 bases and J gave up 4 bases; unmatched junction bases: 7. The CDR3 totals 15 residues. The CDR3 loop reads CASSESRGASYGYTF. The DNA of the CDR3 is TGTGCCAGCAGTGAATCCAGGGGGGCCTCCTATGGCTACACCTTC.

The chain combines TRBV7-9 with TRBJ2-4; 7 bases are shared with TRBD2. Germline V gives CDR1 SEHNR, CDR2 FQNEAQ (reference sequence). Unmatched junction bases numbered 2, after V lost 1 base and J lost 8 bases. This CDR3 comprises 13 residues. CDR3 region: CASSLVREDIQYF. CDR3 nucleotide sequence: TGTGCCAGCAGCTTAGTTCGGGAGGACATTCAGTACTTC.

The rearrangement links TRBV30 to TRBJ2-5; tentative D call: TRBD1 (7 bases). Trimming took off 2 bases at V and 3 bases at J, with 19 bases between the two ends. The CDR3 length is 16 residues. Looked up from germline, CDR1 is GTSNPN and CDR2 is SVGIG (reference sequence). CDR3 region: CAWSKGGGKREETQYF. CDR3 in DNA: TGTGCCTGGAGTAAAGGAGGGGGCAAAAGGGAAGAGACCCAGTACTTC.

The genes are TRBV2 and TRBJ2-7; 8 bases are a match to TRBD2. The germline CDR1 and CDR2 sequences are SNHLY and FYNNEI. The ends lost 4 bases at V and 0 bases at J; junction bases unmatched: 11. The CDR3 has 17 residues. The CDR3 loop is CASSGHQGLATSYEQYF. The CDR3, as DNA: TGTGCCAGCAGTGGACATCAAGGACTAGCAACCTCCTACGAGCAGTACTTC.

V and J are TRBV7-2 and TRBJ1-1, with D possibly being TRBD1 (6 bases). The V end lost 6 bases, the J end lost 9 bases, and 29 bases lay between the germline ends. CDR3 length: 17 residues. CDR1 is SGHTA and CDR2 is FQGNSA in the germline V gene. Here the CDR3 reads CASSRFFSTGKDAQAFF. The CDR3 nucleotides are TGTGCCAGCAGTCGATTCTTCTCCACAGGGAAGGACGCCCAAGCTTTCTTT.

The genes are TRBV10-3 and TRBJ2-7, with 12 bases fitting TRBD1. The germline gives CDR1 ENHRY, CDR2 SYGVKD. V lost 2 bases and J lost 4; bases outside the gene matches: 3. The CDR3 has 15 residues. The CDR3 nucleotides are TGTGCCATCAGTGAGGGGACAGGGGGCGGATACGAGCAGTACTTC. Its protein is CAISEGTGGGYEQYF.